A single TCR beta chain is shown here with its context. Its antigen is not identified. The entirety of the isolated RNA underwent reverse transcription, so expressed TCRB transcripts were sequenced. Sequencing was performed with immunoSEQ multiplex PCR; in TCRdb, only in-frame clones are kept and a portion is missing. The sample holds roughly 14,000 clones, approximately 68% seen once. Germline assignment: CDR1 SNHLY and CDR2 FYNNEI. V lost 1 base, J lost 3 bases, and 10 bases stayed unmatched. The CDR3 covers 17 residues. These data originate in a study of beta chain features in type 1 diabetes. Study-wide results and caveats: Sampled from patients, naive, central memory and Treg TCRB repertoires appeared more similar than those sampled from healthy donors. The study found moderately but significantly shorter TCRB CDR3s in all four CD4+ subsets of Type 1 diabetes patients. Shorter templates might be favored by PCR, and equally so in patients and in controls.

The chain is built from TRBV2 and TRBJ2-7; 9 bases line up with TRBD1. This clonotype originated in a man between 25 and 39 years old with type 1 diabetes. Sequences were obtained from Tregs from blood. The CDR3 protein is CASSEGMTGGRNYEQYF. The DNA for the CDR3 is TGTGCCAGCAGTGAAGGGATGACAGGGGGTCGTAACTACGAGCAGTACTTC.